This TCR beta chain derives from a study of blood T cell repertoires in COVID-19. Study as a whole: Both acute and convalescent COVID-19 samples were obtained from the United States, Italy and Spain. The analysed material was cDNA or gDNA that came from T cells, B-cell-depleted T cells, or PBMCs.

V lost 5 bases to trimming and J lost 3 bases, with 10 bases between them. Germline V gene lookup returns CDR1 MNHEY and CDR2 SVGEGT. The CDR3 is 13 amino acids. Authors' analysis steps: Scientists estimated how many nucleated cells there were by amplifying reference gene primers. Libraries were prepared by immunoSEQ multiplex PCR; TCRdb keeps only in-frame clonotypes and omits some of them. V and J calls and clone size are as listed in that table; D and trimming were resolved from the DNA. This repertoire shows fewer than 80,000 clones, around 90% found once; its top ten account for about 5%. This TCR was sampled from a man aged 45-65 years with acute or convalescent COVID-19. The sequenced sample was peripheral blood. The chain carries TRBV6-2 or TRBV6-3 and TRBJ1-1, with D possibly TRBD1 on 5 matching bases. CDR3 in amino acids: CASSTQAYTEAFF. DNA of the CDR3: TGTGCCAGCAGTACACAGGCTTACACTGAAGCTTTCTTT.